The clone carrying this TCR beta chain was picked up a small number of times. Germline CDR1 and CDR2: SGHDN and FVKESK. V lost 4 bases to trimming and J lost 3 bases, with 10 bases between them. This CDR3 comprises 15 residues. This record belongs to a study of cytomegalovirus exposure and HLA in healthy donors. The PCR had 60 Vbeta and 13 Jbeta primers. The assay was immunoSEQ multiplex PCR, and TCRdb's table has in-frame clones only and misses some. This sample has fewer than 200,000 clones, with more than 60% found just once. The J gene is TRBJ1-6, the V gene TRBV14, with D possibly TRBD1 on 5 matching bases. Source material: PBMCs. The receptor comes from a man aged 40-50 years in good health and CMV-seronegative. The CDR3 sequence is CASSRPGHYNSPLHF. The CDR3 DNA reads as TGTGCCAGCAGCCGCCCAGGACACTATAATTCACCCCTCCACTTT.